The clone carrying this T cell receptor (beta chain) was counted only a few times. This entry comes from a study of blood T cell repertoires in COVID-19. Looking at the study overall: Sites across the United States, Italy and Spain contributed samples from acute and convalescent COVID-19. Sample material is recorded as cDNA or gDNA derived from T cells, B-cell-depleted T cells, or PBMCs.

Methods used by the authors: Using reference gene primer amplification, nucleated cell counts were estimated. TCRdb's table, derived via immunoSEQ multiplex PCR, lists solely in-frame clones and lacks some. V, J and clone size are those of that table, while D and trimming were read from the DNA. The profile shows approximately 200,000 clones, roughly 80% of them singletons. The sequencing input was peripheral blood. The receptor was isolated from a woman aged 55-70 years with acute or convalescent COVID-19.

CDR3 loop: CASSYIAVGQPQHF. CDR3 bases: TGTGCCAGCAGTTACATAGCGGTCGGTCAGCCCCAGCATTTT. The chain is built from TRBV7-2 and TRBJ1-5; D is undetermined. V lost 6 bases and J 6 bases, leaving 15 bases between the germline ends. The CDR3 consists of 14 residues. Germline V gene data show CDR1 as SGHTA and CDR2 as FQGNSA.